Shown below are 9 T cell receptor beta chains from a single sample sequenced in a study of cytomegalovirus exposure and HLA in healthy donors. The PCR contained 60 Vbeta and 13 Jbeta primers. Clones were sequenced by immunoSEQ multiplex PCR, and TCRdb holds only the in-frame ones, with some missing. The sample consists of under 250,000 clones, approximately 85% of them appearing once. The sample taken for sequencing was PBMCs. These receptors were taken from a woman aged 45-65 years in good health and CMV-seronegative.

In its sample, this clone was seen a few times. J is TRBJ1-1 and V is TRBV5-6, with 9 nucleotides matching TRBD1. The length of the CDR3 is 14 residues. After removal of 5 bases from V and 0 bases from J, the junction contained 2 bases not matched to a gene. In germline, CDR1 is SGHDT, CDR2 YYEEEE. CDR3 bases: TGTGCCAGCAGGACAGGGGGACTGAACACTGAAGCTTTCTTT. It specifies CASRTGGLNTEAFF.

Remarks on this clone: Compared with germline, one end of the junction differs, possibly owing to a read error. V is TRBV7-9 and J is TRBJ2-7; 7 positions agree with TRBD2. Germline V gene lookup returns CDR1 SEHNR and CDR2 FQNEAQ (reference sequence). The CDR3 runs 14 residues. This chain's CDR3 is CSSSLEGTSAEQYF. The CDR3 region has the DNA TGTTCCAGCAGCTTAGAAGGCACTAGCGCCGAGCAGTACTTC.

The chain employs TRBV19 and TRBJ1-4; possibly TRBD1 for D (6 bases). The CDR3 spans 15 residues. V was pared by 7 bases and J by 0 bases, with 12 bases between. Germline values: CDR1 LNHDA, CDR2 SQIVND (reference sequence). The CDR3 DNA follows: TGTGCCAGTACGCCGGGACATGCAACTAATGAAAAACTGTTTTTT. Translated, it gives CASTPGHATNEKLFF.

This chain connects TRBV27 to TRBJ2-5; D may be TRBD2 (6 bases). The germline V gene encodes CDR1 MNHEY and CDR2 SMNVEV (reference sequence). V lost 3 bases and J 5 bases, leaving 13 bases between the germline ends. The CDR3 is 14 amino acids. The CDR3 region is CASSFASAGETQYF. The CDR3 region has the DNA TGTGCCAGCAGTTTTGCTAGCGCGGGCGAGACCCAGTACTTC.

The chain's CDR3 is CASSLSLLDSSVSYEQYF. The CDR3 coding sequence is TGTGCCAGCAGTTTATCCCTACTGGACTCTTCCGTCTCCTACGAGCAGTACTTC. This rearrangement joins TRBV28 to TRBJ2-7; D perhaps matches TRBD2 (5 bases). Germline assignment: CDR1 MDHEN and CDR2 SYDVKM. The CDR3 has 18 residues. The V end was cut by 1 base, the J end by 0 bases, with 19 bases between.

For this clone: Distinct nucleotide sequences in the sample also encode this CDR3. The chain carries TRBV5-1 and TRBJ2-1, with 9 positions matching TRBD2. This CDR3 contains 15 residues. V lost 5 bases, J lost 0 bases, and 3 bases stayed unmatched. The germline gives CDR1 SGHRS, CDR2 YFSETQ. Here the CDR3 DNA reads TGCGCCAGCAGGTTTAGCGGGAGCTCCTACAATGAGCAGTTCTTC. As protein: CASRFSGSSYNEQFF. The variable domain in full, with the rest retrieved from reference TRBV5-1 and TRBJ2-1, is KAGVTQTPRYLIKTRGQQVTLSCSPISGHRSVSWYQQTPGQGLQFLFEYFSETQRNKGNFPGRFSGRQFSNSRSEMNVSTLELGDSALYLCASRFSGSSYNEQFFGPGTRLTVL.

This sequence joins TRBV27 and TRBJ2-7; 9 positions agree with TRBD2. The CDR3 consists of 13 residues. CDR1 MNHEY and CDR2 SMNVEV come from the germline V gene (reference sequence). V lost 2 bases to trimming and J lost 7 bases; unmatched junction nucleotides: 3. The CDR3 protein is CASSLRLAGEQYF. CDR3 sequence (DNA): TGTGCCAGCAGTTTACGGCTAGCGGGAGAGCAGTACTTC.

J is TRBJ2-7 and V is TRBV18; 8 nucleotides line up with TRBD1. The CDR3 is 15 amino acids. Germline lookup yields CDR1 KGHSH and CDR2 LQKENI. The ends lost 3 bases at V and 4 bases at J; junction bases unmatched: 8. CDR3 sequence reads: CASSPPTGALYEQYF. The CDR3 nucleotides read TGTGCCAGCTCACCGCCGACAGGGGCCCTATACGAGCAGTACTTC.

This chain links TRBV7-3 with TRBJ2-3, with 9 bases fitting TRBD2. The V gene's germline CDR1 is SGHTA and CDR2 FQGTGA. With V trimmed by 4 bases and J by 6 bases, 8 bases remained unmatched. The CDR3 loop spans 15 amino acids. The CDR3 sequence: CASSSAGGPVDTQYF. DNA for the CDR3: TGTGCCAGCAGCTCGGCGGGAGGGCCTGTGGATACGCAGTATTTT.